These T cell receptor beta chains were read from a single sample in a study. Generated by immunoSEQ multiplex PCR, the TCRdb table keeps only in-frame clones and is missing some. The table has tens of thousands of clones, 93% seen once; the top ten hold roughly 4.6%. Sequenced input: PBMCs. These TCRs come from a man aged 35-49 years with rheumatoid arthritis. CDR3s include the opening cysteine and the closing phenylalanine or tryptophan. The D gene is left open where the match is weak.

D gene	J gene	V gene	CDR3 protein	CDR3 DNA
.	TRBJ2-2	TRBV4-2	CASSQPPTGELFF	TGTGCCAGCAGCCAACCCCCAACCGGGGAGCTGTTTTTT
.	TRBJ1-1	TRBV11-1	CASIAGLNTEAFF	TGTGCCAGCATCGCAGGGCTGAACACTGAAGCTTTCTTT
.	TRBJ1-2	TRBV6-6	CASSPSRTHSNYGYTF	TGTGCCAGCAGTCCCTCTCGGACACACTCTAACTATGGCTACACCTTC
.	TRBJ1-1	TRBV18	CASSPIPRGTEAFF	TGTGCCAGCTCACCAATCCCAAGGGGAACTGAAGCTTTCTTT
.	TRBJ2-1	TRBV28	CASSDPRTAAYNEQFF	TGTGCCAGCAGCGACCCCAGAACGGCAGCCTACAATGAGCAGTTCTTC
.	TRBJ2-3	TRBV6-2/TRBV6-3	CASSGERAPSTDTQYF	TGTGCCAGCAGTGGGGAGCGGGCCCCTAGCACAGATACGCAGTATTTT
.	TRBJ2-7	TRBV6-6	CAAGYEQYF	TGTGCCGCGGGGTACGAGCAGTACTTC
.	TRBJ1-2	TRBV7-2	CASSLARGSYGYTF	TGTGCCAGCAGCTTAGCGCGGGGTAGCTATGGCTACACCTTC
.	TRBJ1-5	TRBV28	CASSWGTANNQPQHF	TGTGCCAGCAGTTGGGGAACAGCGAACAATCAGCCCCAGCATTTT
.	TRBJ1-2	TRBV29-1	CSVEVPAVHYGYTF	TGCAGCGTTGAAGTTCCGGCAGTACACTATGGCTACACCTTC
.	TRBJ2-1	TRBV19	CASAGWSQDSYNEQFF	TGTGCCAGTGCGGGGTGGAGTCAGGACTCCTACAATGAGCAGTTCTTC
TRBD2	TRBJ2-5	TRBV28	CASSLTSGRAPETQYF	TGTGCCAGCAGCCTTACTAGCGGGAGGGCCCCGGAGACCCAGTACTTC